Shown below are 13 T cell receptor beta chains from a single sample sequenced in a study of immune heterogeneity within non-small cell lung tumors. The template for each sample was 600 to 650 ng of genomic DNA, which had been extracted from bulk tumor tissue. Each primary tumor yielded several biopsies, collected far apart from one another at surgery. Those enrolled were patients newly diagnosed with untreated non-small cell lung cancer and undergoing curative surgery. The TCR beta CDR3 region was amplified by multiplex PCR employing 32 V and 13 J primers. A single record per CDR3 protein comes from TCRdb applying MiXCR to the multiplex PCR reads. The sample includes around 20,000 distinct CDR3 sequences, 25% to 35% seen only once; the top ten take 3.5% to 4.5%. The sequencing input was lung tumor tissue. These receptors originate from a man aged 35 to 55 with non-small cell lung cancer.

Regarding this clonotype: One end of the junction varies from germline; a read error may be responsible. The chain couples TRBV7-9 to TRBJ2-2, with D perhaps assigned TRBD1 or TRBD2 (5 bases each). The germline gives CDR1 SEHNR, CDR2 FQNEAQ (reference sequence). CDR3 length: 13 amino acids. The CDR3 bases are TGTGCCAGCAGCTTAGGCAGGGACGGGGAGCCGTTTTTT. Residues: CASSLGRDGEPFF.

In its sample, this clonotype was seen many times. The rearrangement joins TRBV14 to TRBJ2-7; D may be TRBD1 (6 bases). CDR3 length: 18 amino acids. The germline V and J ends were trimmed by 0 bases and 1 base, with 19 bases remaining between them. Germline V gives CDR1 SGHDN, CDR2 FVKESK. The CDR3 DNA reads as TGTGCCAGCAGCCAAGACGGCGGTACAGGGTGGGGGTCCTACGAGCAGTACTTC. Amino acids: CASSQDGGTGWGSYEQYF.

Only a few counts were recorded for this clonotype. The V and J genes are TRBV9 and TRBJ1-1, with 11 bases lining up with TRBD1. The CDR3 totals 16 residues. CDR1 and CDR2 from the germline V gene are SGDLS and YYNGEE. The V and J ends lost 4 bases and 3 bases, in that order; junction bases with no gene match: 8. In DNA, the CDR3 is TGTGCCAGCAGCCCTAGGACAGGGGGCGAGGACACTGAAGCTTTCTTT. Translated, it gives CASSPRTGGEDTEAFF. Complete variable domain (other parts from reference TRBV9 and TRBJ1-1): DSGVTQTPKHLITATGQRVTLRCSPRSGDLSVYWYQQSLDQGLQFLIQYYNGEERAKGNILERFSAQQFPDLHSELNLSSLELGDSALYFCASSPRTGGEDTEAFFGQGTRLTVV.

This clonotype has a count of ten or more. This chain joins TRBV4-1 and TRBJ1-6, with 7 bases matching TRBD1. From germline, CDR1 is MGHRA and CDR2 YSYEKL. Trimming took 0 bases from V and 9 from J; bases not matched to a gene: 5. CDR3 length: 15 residues. The CDR3 region is CASSQESGGGSPLHF. CDR3 DNA sequence: TGCGCCAGCAGCCAAGAGTCAGGGGGTGGTTCACCCCTCCACTTT.

Points on this clonotype: At one boundary the junction diverges from the germline segment, which might be a read error. This chain uses TRBV27 with TRBJ2-1; TRBD2 is a possible D gene (6 bases). Germline V CDR1 and CDR2: MNHEY, SMNVEV (reference sequence). The length of the CDR3 is 16 residues. The CDR3 protein is CASRDLSSVSCNEQFF. The CDR3 region has the DNA TGTGCCAGCAGAGACTTGTCTAGCGTCTCCTGCAATGAGCAGTTCTTC.

This clonotype is deemed medium-sized. The chain uses TRBV15 and TRBJ1-3; 7 nucleotides match TRBD1. J lost 1 base, V lost 5 bases, and 5 bases had no gene match. The CDR3 consists of 15 residues. Germline V gene sequence: CDR1 LNHNV, CDR2 YYDKDF (reference sequence). CDR3 sequence: CATSLGGVSGNTIYF. Here the CDR3 DNA reads TGTGCCACCAGCCTAGGGGGCGTTTCTGGAAACACCATATATTTT.

On this clonotype itself: A much larger clone differs by one base, so this may be a read error. This sequence joins TRBV7-8 and TRBJ1-6; possible D gene TRBD1, 5 bases. From germline, CDR1 is SGHVS and CDR2 FQNEAQ. There are 13 residues in the CDR3. Trimming shortened V by 5 bases and J by 11 bases, and 13 bases separated the two germline ends. The CDR3 loop reads CASSPSGSAPLHF. Written as DNA, the CDR3 is TGTGCCAGCAGCCCGTCAGGGAGTGCACCCCTCCACTTT.

The gene calls are TRBV7-2 and TRBJ2-3, with TRBD1 as a possible D gene (6 bases). The CDR3 spans 16 residues. V was pared by 3 bases and J by 3 bases, with 16 bases between. Germline-derived CDR1 and CDR2 are SGHTA and FQGNSA. CDR3 bases: TGTGCCAGCAGCTTGGGACAACTCACGAGGACAGATACGCAGTATTTT. Its translation is CASSLGQLTRTDTQYF.

As to this clonotype: One base away lies a much larger clone, so this may be a sequencing read error. The chain combines TRBV15 with TRBJ1-4; TRBD1 matches at 9 bases. CDR3 length: 15 amino acids. Germline CDR1 LNHNV, CDR2 YYDKDF (reference sequence). The DNA of the CDR3 is TGTGCCACCAGCAGACCACAGGGGGCTAGTGAAAAACTGGTTTTT. It is translated as CATSRPQGASEKLVF.

This clonotype is labeled as medium-sized (0.01 to 0.1%). The chain uses TRBV11-2 and TRBJ1-2, with D unclear. CDR1 is SGHAT, CDR2 FQNNGV, per germline. The germline V and J ends were trimmed by 5 bases and 7 bases, with 11 bases remaining between them. This CDR3 comprises 12 residues. The CDR3 bases are TGTGCCAGCAGCCAAGTATCCGGTGGCTACACCTTC. Translation: CASSQVSGGYTF. Based on the CDR3 plus reference TRBV11-2 and TRBJ1-2, the full variable domain is EAGVAQSPRYKIIEKRQSVAFWCNPISGHATLYWYQQILGQGPKLLIQFQNNGVVDDSQLPKDRFSAERLKGVDSTLKIQPAKLEDSAVYLCASSQVSGGYTFGSGTRLTVV.

The rearrangement joins TRBV19 to TRBJ1-1, with 12 bases fitting TRBD1. CDR3 size: 16 residues. Germline V lookup: CDR1 LNHDA, CDR2 SQIVND (reference sequence). Germline trimming cut 3 bases from V and 7 bases from J; bases unmatched to any gene: 9. CDR3 sequence: CASSIVGQGARSEAFF. The DNA of the CDR3 is TGTGCCAGTAGTATCGTGGGACAGGGGGCGCGTAGTGAAGCTTTCTTT.

Turning to this clonotype: A much larger clone lies a single base off, so this may be a read error. This rearrangement joins TRBV7-8 to TRBJ1-5; TRBD1 is a possible D gene (6 bases). Germline-derived CDR1 and CDR2 are SGHVS and FQNEAQ. This CDR3 has 16 residues. Trimming left V 5 bases short and J 0 bases short, with 14 bases between. As DNA, the CDR3 is TGTGCCAGCAGCGGACGGACAGAGTTTAGCAATCAGCCCCAGCATTTT. Translated, it gives CASSGRTEFSNQPQHF.

In its sample, this clonotype was seen many times. The chain employs TRBV5-1 and TRBJ2-5, with 15 bases lining up with TRBD2. This CDR3 spans 17 amino acids. Germline V lookup: CDR1 SGHRS, CDR2 YFSETQ. The J segment lost 4 bases and the V segment lost 3 bases, leaving 7 bases of the junction unmatched. CDR3 in DNA: TGCGCCAGCAGCTCTGGCGGGACTAGCGGGAGGAGAGAGACCCAGTACTTC. As protein: CASSSGGTSGRRETQYF.